These 21 T cell receptor beta chains share one sample of origin, sequenced in a study of blood T cell repertoires in COVID-19. Clones were sequenced by immunoSEQ multiplex PCR, and TCRdb holds only the in-frame ones, with some missing. The sample includes under 300,000 clones, over 75% of them seen just once. The sequenced material came from PBMCs or T cells enriched from blood (not recorded which). The receptor set was obtained from a man aged 18 to 30 who had recovered from COVID-19.

In DNA, the CDR3 is TGTGCCAGCAGTCTAGCGGGAGTCCCCAATGAGCAGTTCTTC. This codes for CASSLAGVPNEQFF. The chain uses TRBV3-1 (or the pseudogene TRBV3-2) and TRBJ2-1; 10 nucleotides match TRBD2. In germline, CDR1 is LGHDT, CDR2 YNNKEL (reference sequence). The CDR3 extends over 14 amino acids. V dropped 6 bases and J dropped 6; count of bases not matched to a gene: 5.

J is TRBJ1-2 and V is TRBV5-1, with D maybe TRBD1 (6 bases). Trimming removed 0 bases from V and 7 bases from J, with 19 bases in between. CDR3 length equals 16 residues. Germline-derived CDR1 and CDR2 are SGHRS and YFSETQ. The CDR3 DNA is TGCGCCAGCAGCTTGGGAGGACAGACTGGGCTAGGTGGCTACACCTTC. Its translation: CASSLGGQTGLGGYTF.

The gene calls are TRBV5-4 and TRBJ2-5; the D is unclear. The CDR3 covers 15 residues. The V end was cut by 1 base, the J end by 1 base, with 11 bases between. CDR1 is SGHNT and CDR2 is YYREEE in the germline V gene (reference sequence). CDR3 sequence (DNA): TGTGCCAGCAGCTTGAGGCGCGCAGGCCAAGAGACCCAGTACTTC. Translation gives CASSLRRAGQETQYF.

The chain has TRBV7-3 and TRBJ2-3, with 9 bases matching TRBD2. The CDR3 is 16 residues long. J gave up 5 bases and V 0 bases, and 6 bases lay outside the gene matches. Germline CDR1 and CDR2: SGHTA and FQGTGA. The CDR3 coding sequence is TGTGCCAGCAGCTTAACGGCGGGAGGGCCTAGAGATACGCAGTATTTT. Amino acid sequence: CASSLTAGGPRDTQYF.

The chain recombines TRBV7-6 with TRBJ1-3; 12 nucleotides align to TRBD1. Looked up from germline, CDR1 is SGHVS and CDR2 is FNYEAQ. The J segment lost 4 bases and the V segment lost 5 bases, leaving 6 bases of the junction unmatched. This CDR3 comprises 16 residues. CDR3 loop: CASSVGTGGDGNTIYF. CDR3 sequence (DNA): TGTGCCAGCAGCGTAGGGACAGGGGGCGACGGAAACACCATATATTTT.

The chain uses TRBV5-1 and TRBJ2-7; D gene unclear. The CDR3 length is 14 residues. The ends were cut back, 0 bases at V and 0 bases at J, with 7 bases in the middle. CDR1 is SGHRS and CDR2 is YFSETQ in the germline V gene. CDR3 loop: CASSLAGSSYEQYF. The CDR3 nucleotides read TGCGCCAGCAGCTTGGCTGGCAGCTCCTACGAGCAGTACTTC. Full variable domain (rest looked up from reference TRBV5-1 and TRBJ2-7): KAGVTQTPRYLIKTRGQQVTLSCSPISGHRSVSWYQQTPGQGLQFLFEYFSETQRNKGNFPGRFSGRQFSNSRSEMNVSTLELGDSALYLCASSLAGSSYEQYFGPGTRLTVT.

The chain joins TRBV6-5 to TRBJ2-1, with D maybe TRBD2 (6 bases). V lost 9 bases and J lost 1, with 13 bases in between. CDR3 length: 14 amino acids. Germline CDR1 and CDR2: MNHEY and SVGAGI. CDR3: CASHFSGSYNEQFF. CDR3 bases: TGTGCCAGTCATTTCAGCGGGTCCTACAATGAGCAGTTCTTC.

CDR3 sequence (DNA): TGCGCCAGCAGTCAACCTCCGGCAGGGGGTAGTTTGGCCGGGGAGCTGTTTTTT. Its translation: CASSQPPAGGSLAGELFF. This sequence joins TRBV23-1 and TRBJ2-2; 7 nucleotides agree with TRBD1. TRBV23-1 is noted as an ORF with a role that remains uncertain. There are 18 residues in the CDR3. V lost 2 bases, J lost 6 bases, and 15 bases stayed unmatched.

Of note for this clone: At one end the junction does not follow the germline gene, possibly because of a read error. The V and J genes are TRBV27 and TRBJ2-2; D might be TRBD1 (5 bases). CDR1 MNHEY and CDR2 SMNVEV come from the germline V gene (reference sequence). There are 9 residues in the CDR3. CDR3 protein: CGQGGELFF. CDR3 DNA: TGCGGCCAGGGCGGGGAGCTGTTTTTT.

V and J are TRBV5-1 and TRBJ1-1; maybe TRBD1 (6 bases). The CDR3 covers 15 residues. Germline V gene data show CDR1 as SGHRS and CDR2 as YFSETQ. Trimming cost V 0 bases and J 5 bases, with 14 bases left between them. The CDR3 sequence: CASSLEAGAETEAFF. CDR3 sequence (DNA): TGCGCCAGCAGCTTGGAGGCGGGGGCGGAAACTGAAGCTTTCTTT.

The table lists this clone with a few counts. In nucleotides, the CDR3 is TGTGCCAGCAGCTTCGAAACAGGGGATAATTCACCCCTCCACTTT. It yields the protein CASSFETGDNSPLHF. The chain recombines TRBV7-8 with TRBJ1-6; 7 positions match TRBD1. V lost 3 bases, J lost 5 bases, and 4 bases stayed unmatched. The germline gives CDR1 SGHVS, CDR2 FQNEAQ. The CDR3 loop spans 15 amino acids.

This rearrangement joins TRBV2 to TRBJ1-5, with 9 positions matching TRBD1. This CDR3 has 15 amino acids. Losses at the gene ends were 4 bases for V and 3 bases for J; bases not matched to a gene: 4. CDR1 is SNHLY and CDR2 is FYNNEI in the germline V gene. Here the CDR3 reads CASSVTGGTNQPQHF. The CDR3 DNA reads as TGTGCCAGCAGTGTAACAGGGGGCACCAATCAGCCCCAGCATTTT.

This clone was counted only a few times. The chain links TRBV7-9 to TRBJ1-2; D call uncertain. From germline, CDR1 is SEHNR and CDR2 FQNEAQ (reference sequence). This CDR3 spans 12 amino acids. With 1 base removed from V and 8 bases from J, the gap between germline ends came to 8 bases. The chain's CDR3 is CASSLVGVGYTF. The CDR3, as DNA: TGTGCCAGCAGCTTAGTCGGGGTGGGCTACACCTTC.

This clone was counted a few times. This chain links TRBV5-1 with TRBJ1-2; a weak D match, TRBD1 (5 bases). There are 15 residues in the CDR3. V dropped 4 bases and J dropped 2 bases, with 15 bases sitting between them. Germline assignment: CDR1 SGHRS and CDR2 YFSETQ. DNA of the CDR3: TGCGCCAGCAGCCCTACGGGACTTTCAAACTATGGCTACACCTTC. As protein: CASSPTGLSNYGYTF.

The chain combines TRBV25-1 with TRBJ1-1; D perhaps matches TRBD1 (6 bases). Looked up from germline, CDR1 is MGHDK and CDR2 is SYGVNS. CDR3 length: 16 amino acids. Between the trimmed V and J ends, which lost 5 bases and 0 bases, there was a span of 16 bases. This CDR3 reads CASSSQGTQMNTEAFF. Here the CDR3 DNA reads TGTGCCAGCAGTTCGCAGGGGACCCAAATGAACACTGAAGCTTTCTTT.

This clone has more than one count but fewer than ten. CDR3 nucleotide sequence: TGTGCCAGCAGTGAAGGGCTTCCTAATGAGCAGTTCTTC. Its translation is CASSEGLPNEQFF. V and J are TRBV2 and TRBJ2-1; D not resolved. The V end was cut by 1 base, the J end by 7 bases, with 8 bases between. Germline CDR1 reads SNHLY; CDR2 reads FYNNEI. This CDR3 spans 13 amino acids.

This chain links TRBV10-3 with TRBJ1-2; 7 bases fit TRBD1. The germline V gene has CDR1 ENHRY and CDR2 SYGVKD. Trimming took 6 bases from V and 0 from J; bases not matched to a gene: 13. The CDR3 extends over 17 amino acids. CDR3 loop: CAISDVGQRNTNYGYTF. DNA for the CDR3: TGTGCCATCAGCGATGTGGGACAGCGGAATACTAACTATGGCTACACCTTC.

The gene calls are TRBV5-1 and TRBJ1-1; 10 bases fit TRBD1. CDR3 size: 13 residues. V shed 4 bases, J shed 4 bases, and the junction held 1 base outside the gene matches. From germline, CDR1 is SGHRS and CDR2 YFSETQ. The CDR3 region is CASSRDRGTEAFF. In DNA, the CDR3 is TGCGCCAGCAGCAGGGACAGGGGCACTGAAGCTTTCTTT.

The chain joins TRBV6-2 or TRBV6-3 to TRBJ2-7, with 7 nucleotides matching TRBD1. This CDR3 is built from 14 residues. Trimming removed 7 bases from V and 3 bases from J; junction bases left unmatched: 9. Germline V gene sequence: CDR1 MNHEY, CDR2 SVGEGT. The DNA of the CDR3 is TGTGCCAGCACCCCCCGTAGGGGGCTCTACGAGCAGTACTTC. Translated: CASTPRRGLYEQYF.

This clone was found once. The chain couples TRBV5-1 to TRBJ2-1, with 7 bases fitting TRBD2. This CDR3 comprises 15 residues. V lost 3 bases to trimming and J lost 0 bases; unmatched junction nucleotides: 3. Per the germline V gene, CDR1 is SGHRS and CDR2 is YFSETQ. The CDR3 nucleotides read TGCGCCAGCAGCTGGGAGGGAAGCTCCTACAATGAGCAGTTCTTC. Translated, it gives CASSWEGSSYNEQFF.

The chain recombines TRBV9 with TRBJ2-7; 8 bases line up with TRBD2. The CDR3 loop spans 16 amino acids. CDR1 is SGDLS and CDR2 is YYNGEE in the germline V gene. The trim removed 1 base at V and 0 bases at J, leaving 6 bases unmatched. In nucleotides, the CDR3 is TGTGCCAGCAGCGTACTAGCGGGTCCCCCCTCCTACGAGCAGTACTTC. This encodes CASSVLAGPPSYEQYF. Full variable domain (missing parts from reference TRBV9 and TRBJ2-7): DSGVTQTPKHLITATGQRVTLRCSPRSGDLSVYWYQQSLDQGLQFLIQYYNGEERAKGNILERFSAQQFPDLHSELNLSSLELGDSALYFCASSVLAGPPSYEQYFGPGTRLTVT.